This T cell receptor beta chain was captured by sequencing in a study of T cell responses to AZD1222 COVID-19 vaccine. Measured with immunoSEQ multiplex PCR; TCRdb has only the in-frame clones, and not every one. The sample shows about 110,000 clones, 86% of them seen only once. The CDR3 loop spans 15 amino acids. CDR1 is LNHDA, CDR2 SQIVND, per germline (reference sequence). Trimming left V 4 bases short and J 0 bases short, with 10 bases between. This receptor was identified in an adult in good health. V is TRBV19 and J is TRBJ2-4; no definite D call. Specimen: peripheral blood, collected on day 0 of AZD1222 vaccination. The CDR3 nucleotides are TGTGCCAGTAGTAATCTCAGACTAGCCAAAAACATTCAGTACTTC. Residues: CASSNLRLAKNIQYF.